This T cell receptor (beta chain) was captured by sequencing in a study of cytomegalovirus exposure and HLA in healthy donors. Regarding the study as a whole: Another analysis was done later, and it associated around 17,000 TCR beta sequences with HLA alleles at 0.05 false discovery rate. Common viral pathogens seemed to be connected with several of the most significant clusters, according to a later analysis. An analysis was carried out later, and it reportedly showed fewer N-insertions in an Asian-associated ancestry cluster than the approximately 670-donor mean. It was likely that a cluster of highly shared sequence variants was a sequencing artifact.

Primers for the PCR totalled 60 Vbeta and 13 Jbeta. Produced via immunoSEQ multiplex PCR; TCRdb's table is partial and in-frame only. The table lists 150,000 to 200,000 clones, 79% of them singletons, with under 4.5% in the top ten. V shed 11 bases and J 7 bases; nucleotides not matched to a gene: 14. The CDR3 is made up of 14 amino acids. On this clone: Its antigen is unidentified.

Sequencing was done on a sample of PBMCs. The chain couples TRBV23-1 to TRBJ1-1, with 9 bases that match TRBD1. TRBV23-1 is designated an ORF whose function remains uncertain. The receptor's source is a woman aged 25 to 39 in good health and CMV-seropositive. CDR3 nucleotide sequence: TGCGCCTCCTCCCGCGGGACAGGGTGTCTTGAAGCTTTCTTT. This encodes CASSRGTGCLEAFF.